This TCR beta chain was found in a study of cytomegalovirus exposure and HLA in healthy donors. Looking at the study overall: Per a later analysis, the 550 to 850 first-cohort and about 120 validation repertoires shared one platform.

Study-level points and caveats: Despite most TCR sequences being rare, some public TCRs occurred in many donors. Some TCR beta chains (164 of them) were listed as cytomegalovirus-associated.

Notes on this clone: Its antigen is currently unknown.

The protocol was immunoSEQ multiplex PCR, while the TCRdb copy is restricted to in-frame clones and leaves out a portion. The sample holds roughly 180,000 clones; about four fifths are singletons and the top ten take roughly 7%. The CDR3 totals 14 residues. Trimming took off 7 bases at V and 4 bases at J, with 17 bases between the two ends. CDR1 is MNHEY and CDR2 is SVGAGI in the germline V gene. The sequenced sample was PBMCs. The chain couples TRBV6-5 to TRBJ2-7; D is perhaps TRBD2 (7 bases). The clonotype was recovered from a man aged 18 to 35 in good health and CMV-seropositive. CDR3 sequence reads: CASTLGGGVYEQYF. In DNA, the CDR3 is TGTGCCAGCACTTTGGGGGGGGGCGTGTACGAGCAGTACTTC.